A single sample is the source of the 29 T cell receptor beta chains below, sequenced in a study of blood T cell repertoires in COVID-19. The repertoire was sequenced with immunoSEQ multiplex PCR; TCRdb's copy has only in-frame clones and lacks some. The data contain over 85,000 clones, 70% to 90% of them singletons. Material: peripheral blood. These receptors were taken from a man between 65 and 85 years old with acute or convalescent COVID-19.

This chain connects TRBV18 to TRBJ1-2; D gene ambiguous. The CDR3 has 17 residues. CDR1 is KGHSH, CDR2 LQKENI, per germline. V dropped 0 bases and J dropped 4 bases, with 18 bases sitting between them. The CDR3 protein is CASSPPNLVGRLYGYTF. CDR3 DNA: TGTGCCAGCTCACCACCGAATCTGGTGGGGAGACTCTATGGCTACACCTTC.

The rearrangement uses TRBV19 and TRBJ1-1; D gene unclear. V lost 5 bases, J lost 4 bases, and 17 bases lay in between. CDR1 and CDR2 from the germline V gene are LNHDA and SQIVND (reference sequence). CDR3 length: 15 residues. CDR3 residues: CASSSYSGVTTEAFF. Here the CDR3 DNA reads TGTGCCAGTAGTTCCTATTCCGGGGTGACCACTGAAGCTTTCTTT. Full variable domain (missing parts from reference TRBV19 and TRBJ1-1): DGGITQSPKYLFRKEGQNVTLSCEQNLNHDAMYWYRQDPGQGLRLIYYSQIVNDFQKGDIAEGYSVSREKKESFPLTVTSAQKNPTAFYLCASSSYSGVTTEAFFGQGTRLTVV.

The chain uses TRBV20-1 and TRBJ2-4; D not certain. Trimming removed 3 bases at V and 8 bases at J, with 11 bases between. This CDR3 has 12 amino acids. Germline V lookup: CDR1 DFQATT, CDR2 SNEGSKA (reference sequence). CDR3 sequence (DNA): TGCAGTGCTAGTGGGTGGAGTGACATTCAGTACTTC. Protein product: CSASGWSDIQYF.

The chain employs TRBV2 and TRBJ2-7; 10 nucleotides match TRBD1. V dropped 7 bases and J dropped 2; count of bases not matched to a gene: 11. This CDR3 spans 16 amino acids. Per the germline V gene, CDR1 is SNHLY and CDR2 is FYNNEI. The CDR3 here is CASTPGRQGAAYEQYF. The CDR3 DNA is TGTGCCAGCACCCCCGGCAGACAGGGGGCCGCCTACGAGCAGTACTTC.

This clone has more than one count but fewer than ten. The chain links TRBV2 to TRBJ2-7; D is unclear. In germline, CDR1 is SNHLY, CDR2 FYNNEI. This CDR3 is built from 11 residues. With 5 bases removed from V and 4 bases from J, the gap between germline ends came to 6 bases. The CDR3 DNA reads as TGTGCCAGCAGTCCCAATTACGAGCAGTACTTC. Its protein is CASSPNYEQYF.

V is TRBV7-2 and J is TRBJ1-2; 8 bases map to TRBD1. The J segment lost 8 bases and the V segment lost 4 bases, leaving 3 bases of the junction unmatched. CDR1 SGHTA and CDR2 FQGNSA come from the germline V gene. CDR3 length equals 12 residues. The CDR3 loop is CASSSGGRGYTF. CDR3 coding DNA: TGTGCCAGCAGCTCAGGGGGCCGGGGCTACACCTTC.

The genes are TRBV2 and TRBJ2-5; 11 bases are shared with TRBD2. This CDR3 has 18 residues. J lost 2 bases, V lost 5 bases, and 13 bases had no gene match. Per germline, CDR1 SNHLY and CDR2 FYNNEI. The CDR3 nucleotides are TGTGCCAGCAGTCGGGGGCTAGCGGGGGGTGATAATCAAGAGACCCAGTACTTC. Its translation: CASSRGLAGGDNQETQYF. Full variable domain (remainder filled in from reference TRBV2 and TRBJ2-5): EPEVTQTPSHQVTQMGQEVILRCVPISNHLYFYWYRQILGQKVEFLVSFYNNEISEKSEIFDDQFSVERPDGSNFTLKIRSTKLEDSAMYFCASSRGLAGGDNQETQYFGPGTRLLVL.

This rearrangement joins TRBV21-1 to TRBJ2-4; the table assigns TRBD2, which was not confirmed against the DNA. TRBV21-1 is a documented pseudogene. The CDR3 is 18 amino acids. The CDR3 is CASSKAEGPQLAKNIQYF. The CDR3 nucleotides are TGTGCCAGCAGCAAAGCGGAGGGCCCTCAACTAGCCAAAAACATTCAGTACTTC.

The chain joins TRBV6-2 or TRBV6-3 to TRBJ1-2, with 10 bases lining up with TRBD1. The J segment lost 8 bases and the V segment lost 2 bases, leaving 8 bases of the junction unmatched. The CDR3 has 15 residues. The germline V gene encodes CDR1 MNHEY and CDR2 SVGEGT. The CDR3 is CASSYRVTGGEGYTF. In DNA, the CDR3 is TGTGCCAGCAGTTACCGTGTGACAGGGGGCGAAGGCTACACCTTC.

The V and J genes are TRBV3-1 (or the pseudogene TRBV3-2) and TRBJ1-2, with D possibly being TRBD1 (5 bases). CDR3 length: 13 amino acids. The germline V gene has CDR1 LGHDT and CDR2 YNNKEL (reference sequence). The germline V and J ends were trimmed by 5 bases and 8 bases, with 15 bases remaining between them. The CDR3 protein is CASSSGPRRGYTF. CDR3 coding DNA: TGTGCCAGCAGCTCAGGGCCTCGTCGGGGCTACACCTTC.

V usage is TRBV6-5 and J usage is TRBJ2-3; 10 bases line up with TRBD2. The CDR3 extends over 15 amino acids. Per germline, CDR1 MNHEY and CDR2 SVGAGI. Trimming removed 7 bases from V and 7 bases from J; junction bases left unmatched: 11. CDR3 bases: TGTGCCAGCACCCCGCAGCTAGCGGGGGAAAATACGCAGTATTTT. Residues: CASTPQLAGENTQYF.

The chain joins TRBV9 to TRBJ1-6, with 7 bases that match TRBD1. J lost 6 bases, V lost 3 bases, and 3 bases had no gene match. The germline CDR1 and CDR2 sequences are SGDLS and YYNGEE. This CDR3 contains 14 residues. The CDR3 loop reads CASSATGFNSPLHF. DNA for the CDR3: TGTGCCAGCAGCGCGACAGGGTTTAATTCACCCCTCCACTTT. The whole variable domain, filled in from reference TRBV9 and TRBJ1-6, reads DSGVTQTPKHLITATGQRVTLRCSPRSGDLSVYWYQQSLDQGLQFLIQYYNGEERAKGNILERFSAQQFPDLHSELNLSSLELGDSALYFCASSATGFNSPLHFGNGTRLTVT.

The chain uses TRBV28 and TRBJ2-7, with a tentative D call TRBD2 (7 bases). V lost 5 bases, J lost 2 bases, and 16 bases lay in between. This CDR3 spans 15 amino acids. Germline lookup yields CDR1 MDHEN and CDR2 SYDVKM. The CDR3 sequence: CASSVIGGGAYEQYF. In DNA form, the CDR3 reads TGTGCCAGCAGTGTTATTGGGGGGGGCGCCTACGAGCAGTACTTC. Looking up the rest from reference TRBV28 and TRBJ2-7 gives the full variable domain: DVKVTQSSRYLVKRTGEKVFLECVQDMDHENMFWYRQDPGLGLRLIYFSYDVKMKEKGDIPEGYSVSREKKERFSLILESASTNQTSMYLCASSVIGGGAYEQYFGPGTRLTVT.

The V and J genes are TRBV5-6 and TRBJ2-1; TRBD2 matches at 13 bases. With 4 bases clipped from V and 7 bases from J, the junction kept 5 bases outside the gene matches. The germline gives CDR1 SGHDT, CDR2 YYEEEE. CDR3 size: 15 residues. This CDR3 reads CASSRLAGGGNEQFF. The CDR3 DNA is TGTGCCAGCAGCCGACTAGCGGGGGGTGGTAATGAGCAGTTCTTC.

V and J are TRBV19 and TRBJ1-5; 8 nucleotides align to TRBD1. Trimming removed 7 bases from V and 2 bases from J; junction bases left unmatched: 10. Germline values: CDR1 LNHDA, CDR2 SQIVND (reference sequence). CDR3 length equals 16 residues. CDR3 sequence: CASKTNRGSGNQPQHF. Written as DNA, the CDR3 is TGTGCCAGTAAGACCAACAGGGGGTCGGGCAATCAGCCCCAGCATTTT.

The chain combines TRBV3-1 (or the pseudogene TRBV3-2) with TRBJ2-1; D is possibly TRBD2 (5 bases). Trimming cost V 3 bases and J 11 bases, with 11 bases left between them. The germline CDR1 and CDR2 sequences are LGHDT and YNNKEL (reference sequence). The CDR3 spans 12 residues. CDR3 sequence (DNA): TGTGCCAGCAGCCAGGACTCTATAAAGCAGTTCTTC. Translating it yields CASSQDSIKQFF.

The count of this clone is one. The J gene is TRBJ1-2, the V gene TRBV2; 7 positions match TRBD1. Trimming at V came to 7 bases and at J to 7 bases, leaving 12 bases not matched to a gene. CDR1 and CDR2 from the germline V gene are SNHLY and FYNNEI. CDR3 length: 14 amino acids. The chain's CDR3 is CASNPGRQGFGYTF. CDR3 nucleotide sequence: TGTGCCAGCAATCCCGGGAGACAGGGCTTTGGCTACACCTTC.

The rearrangement uses TRBV2 and TRBJ1-3; D is unclear. Germline V lookup: CDR1 SNHLY, CDR2 FYNNEI. The CDR3 is 14 residues long. V lost 4 bases, J lost 2 bases, and 9 bases lay in between. The CDR3 DNA is TGTGCCAGCAGTGCCGGAGCCCCTGGAAACACCATATATTTT. It specifies CASSAGAPGNTIYF. The full variable domain, rest sourced from reference TRBV2 and TRBJ1-3, is EPEVTQTPSHQVTQMGQEVILRCVPISNHLYFYWYRQILGQKVEFLVSFYNNEISEKSEIFDDQFSVERPDGSNFTLKIRSTKLEDSAMYFCASSAGAPGNTIYFGEGSWLTVV.

This clone was seen a handful of times. The chain links TRBV19 to TRBJ1-3; the match to TRBD1 covers 7 bases. Germline V CDR1 and CDR2: LNHDA, SQIVND (reference sequence). After removal of 3 bases from V and 3 bases from J, the junction contained 5 bases not matched to a gene. This CDR3 comprises 15 residues. CDR3 in DNA: TGTGCCAGTAGTATCCCGACAGGGCTTGGAAACACCATATATTTT. Its translation is CASSIPTGLGNTIYF.

The rearrangement links TRBV25-1 to TRBJ1-6; 12 positions agree with TRBD1. Germline CDR1 is MGHDK and CDR2 is SYGVNS. The CDR3 spans 15 residues. The V segment lost 4 bases and the J segment 10 bases; nucleotides outside the gene matches: 5. Here the CDR3 DNA reads TGTGCCAGCAGTGGCGGGACAGGGGGCTACTCACCCCTCCACTTT. Translated: CASSGGTGGYSPLHF. Filled out from reference TRBV25-1 and TRBJ1-6, the complete variable domain reads EADIYQTPRYLVIGTGKKITLECSQTMGHDKMYWYQQDPGMELHLIHYSYGVNSTEKGDLSSESTVSRIRTEHFPLTLESARPSHTSQYLCASSGGTGGYSPLHFGNGTRLTVT.

The chain has TRBV19 and TRBJ1-5; D possibly corresponds to TRBD1 (6 bases). Germline V gene lookup returns CDR1 LNHDA and CDR2 SQIVND (reference sequence). V dropped 4 bases and J dropped 7 bases, with 14 bases sitting between them. This CDR3 is 14 amino acids long. CDR3 in DNA: TGTGCCAGTAGTACCTACAGGGCCAGCCAGCCCCAGCATTTT. It codes for CASSTYRASQPQHF.

This chain joins TRBV19 and TRBJ1-4; D not resolved. This CDR3 contains 14 residues. Germline-derived CDR1 and CDR2 are LNHDA and SQIVND (reference sequence). Trimming took off 4 bases at V and 8 bases at J, with 14 bases between the two ends. The CDR3 nucleotides are TGTGCCAGTAGTAGAGGGCAGGCTGGGGAAAAACTGTTTTTT. Amino acid sequence: CASSRGQAGEKLFF. Full variable domain (remainder filled in from reference TRBV19 and TRBJ1-4): DGGITQSPKYLFRKEGQNVTLSCEQNLNHDAMYWYRQDPGQGLRLIYYSQIVNDFQKGDIAEGYSVSREKKESFPLTVTSAQKNPTAFYLCASSRGQAGEKLFFGSGTQLSVL.

The chain has TRBV6-6 and TRBJ2-1; 8 bases fit TRBD1. The germline gives CDR1 MNHNY, CDR2 SVGAGI (reference sequence). V shed 5 bases, J shed 9 bases, and the junction held 9 bases outside the gene matches. The CDR3 has 14 amino acids. The CDR3 DNA sequence: TGTGCCAGCAGTCCCCTGGACAGGGTGGCTGAGCAGTTCTTC. Protein product: CASSPLDRVAEQFF.

This chain links TRBV19 with TRBJ1-2; weak D call: TRBD1 (5 bases). There are 16 residues in the CDR3. The V end was cut by 2 bases, the J end by 2 bases, with 15 bases between. The germline V gene has CDR1 LNHDA and CDR2 SQIVND (reference sequence). The CDR3 here is CASSIKGRGYNYGYTF. CDR3 nucleotide sequence: TGTGCCAGTAGTATAAAGGGGCGGGGGTACAACTATGGCTACACCTTC. The full variable domain, its missing parts supplied by reference TRBV19 and TRBJ1-2, is DGGITQSPKYLFRKEGQNVTLSCEQNLNHDAMYWYRQDPGQGLRLIYYSQIVNDFQKGDIAEGYSVSREKKESFPLTVTSAQKNPTAFYLCASSIKGRGYNYGYTFGSGTRLTVV.

The chain couples TRBV7-9 to TRBJ1-1; tentatively, D is TRBD1 (6 bases). CDR3 size: 12 residues. Deletions cut 0 bases from V and 8 bases from J, with 7 bases between. Looked up from germline, CDR1 is SEHNR and CDR2 is FQNEAQ (reference sequence). CDR3 amino acids: CASSLAGGEAFF. In nucleotides, the CDR3 is TGTGCCAGCAGCTTAGCAGGGGGAGAAGCTTTCTTT.

The chain combines TRBV30 with TRBJ1-2, with a possible D match to TRBD1 (5 bases). The CDR3 loop spans 12 amino acids. With 1 base removed from V and 3 bases from J, the gap between germline ends came to 6 bases. Germline V gene lookup returns CDR1 GTSNPN and CDR2 SVGIG (reference sequence). CDR3 bases: TGTGCCTGGAGTGGGGGGGACTATGGCTACACCTTC. This codes for CAWSGGDYGYTF.

The chain employs TRBV7-2 and TRBJ2-2; D is undetermined. Deletions cut 3 bases from V and 7 bases from J, with 9 bases between. This CDR3 region has 13 residues. Germline CDR1 and CDR2: SGHTA and FQGNSA. CDR3 sequence (DNA): TGTGCCAGCAGCTTGCTACGAAACGGGGAGCTGTTTTTT. Protein product: CASSLLRNGELFF.

This chain uses TRBV5-1 with TRBJ1-1; weak D call: TRBD1 (6 bases). Trimming pared 3 bases from V and 0 bases from J, leaving 27 bases between. The CDR3 has 20 amino acids. Germline V gene sequence: CDR1 SGHRS, CDR2 YFSETQ. For the CDR3, the DNA is TGCGCCAGCAGCTCCCCGGGACCAGGGGCGAGGCATTCCATGAACACTGAAGCTTTCTTT. Amino acids: CASSSPGPGARHSMNTEAFF.

The rearrangement links TRBV2 to TRBJ1-1; TRBD1 is a possible D gene (5 bases). Trimming pared 8 bases from V and 4 bases from J, leaving 14 bases between. There are 13 residues in the CDR3. CDR1 is SNHLY, CDR2 FYNNEI, per germline. CDR3 protein: CASGGGPSTEAFF. The CDR3 DNA follows: TGTGCCAGCGGCGGGGGTCCTAGCACTGAAGCTTTCTTT. Full variable domain (remainder filled in from reference TRBV2 and TRBJ1-1): EPEVTQTPSHQVTQMGQEVILRCVPISNHLYFYWYRQILGQKVEFLVSFYNNEISEKSEIFDDQFSVERPDGSNFTLKIRSTKLEDSAMYFCASGGGPSTEAFFGQGTRLTVV.